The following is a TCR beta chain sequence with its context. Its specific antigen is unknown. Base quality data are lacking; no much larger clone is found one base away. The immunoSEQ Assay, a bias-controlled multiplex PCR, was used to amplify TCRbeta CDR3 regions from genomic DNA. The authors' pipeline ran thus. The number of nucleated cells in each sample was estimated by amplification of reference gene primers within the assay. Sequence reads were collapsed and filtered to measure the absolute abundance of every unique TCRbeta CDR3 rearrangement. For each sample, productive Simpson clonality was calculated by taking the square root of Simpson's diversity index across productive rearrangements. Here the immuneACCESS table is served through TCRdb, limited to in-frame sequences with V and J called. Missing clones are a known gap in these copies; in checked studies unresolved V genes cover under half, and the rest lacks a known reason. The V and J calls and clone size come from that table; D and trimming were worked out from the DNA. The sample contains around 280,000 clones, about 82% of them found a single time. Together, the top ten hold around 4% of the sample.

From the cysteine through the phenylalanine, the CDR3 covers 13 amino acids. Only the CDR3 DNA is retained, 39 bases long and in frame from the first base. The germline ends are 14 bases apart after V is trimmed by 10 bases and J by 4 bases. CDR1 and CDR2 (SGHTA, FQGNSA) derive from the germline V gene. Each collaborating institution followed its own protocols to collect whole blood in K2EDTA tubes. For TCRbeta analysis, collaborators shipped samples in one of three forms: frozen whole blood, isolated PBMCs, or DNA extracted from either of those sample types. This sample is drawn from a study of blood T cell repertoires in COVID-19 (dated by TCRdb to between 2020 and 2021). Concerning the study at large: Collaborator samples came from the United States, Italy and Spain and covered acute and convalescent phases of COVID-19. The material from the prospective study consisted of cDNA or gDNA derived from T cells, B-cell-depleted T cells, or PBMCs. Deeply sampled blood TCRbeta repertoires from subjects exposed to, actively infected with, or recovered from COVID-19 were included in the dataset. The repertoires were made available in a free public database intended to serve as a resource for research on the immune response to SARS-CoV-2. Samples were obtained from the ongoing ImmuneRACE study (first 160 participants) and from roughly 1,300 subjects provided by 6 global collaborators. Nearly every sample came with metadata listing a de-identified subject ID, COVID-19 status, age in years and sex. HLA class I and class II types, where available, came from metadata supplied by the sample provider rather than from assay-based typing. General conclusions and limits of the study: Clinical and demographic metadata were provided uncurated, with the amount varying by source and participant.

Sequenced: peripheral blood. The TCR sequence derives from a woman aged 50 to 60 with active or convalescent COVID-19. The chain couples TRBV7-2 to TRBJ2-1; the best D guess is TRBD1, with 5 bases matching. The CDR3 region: CATSGAAYNEQFF. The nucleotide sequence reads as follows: TGTGCCACCTCTGGGGCAGCATACAATGAGCAGTTCTTC.